A selection of T cell receptor beta chains follows, all from one sample in a study of T cell repertoires in cytomegalovirus infection. The antigens these receptors bind are not known. TCRdb processed the reads anew with MiXCR; each CDR3 protein has one entry. The table has some 800,000 distinct CDR3 sequences, about 29% seen once; the top ten hold around 12%. The input for sequencing was cultured CD8+ T cells from PBMCs, taken from culture after CMV antigen stimulation. The source is a human donor in good health (CMV status not recorded). Some clones in this sample may be carry-over from other donors' samples. Both conserved end residues are part of each CDR3. A D gene is named only where the DNA matches it firmly. The size field is filled for only some rows; it gives once, few, many or a size class.

clone_size | d_call | j_call | v_call | cdr3_aa | cdr3_nt
few | - | TRBJ2-3 | TRBV19 | CASSYRESLTDTQYF | TGTGCCAGTAGTTACAGGGAAAGTTTGACAGATACGCAGTATTTT
- | - | TRBJ1-1 | TRBV15 | CATSRDRGYPEAFF | TGTGCCACCAGCAGAGATCGGGGGTACCCTGAAGCTTTCTTT
many | - | TRBJ2-7 | TRBV7-6 | CASSLGPGSYEQYF | TGTGCCAGCAGCCTTGGGCCCGGGTCCTACGAGCAGTACTTC
- | TRBD1 | TRBJ2-3 | TRBV4-3 | CASSRSDRGADTQYF | TGCGCCAGCAGCCGTTCGGACAGGGGTGCAGATACGCAGTATTTT
- | - | TRBJ1-5 | TRBV7-8 | CASSLGYAAYSNQPQHF | TGTGCCAGCAGCTTGGGTTACGCCGCTTATAGCAATCAGCCCCAGCATTTT
few | TRBD1 | TRBJ1-1 | TRBV10-2 | CASSELWTGPNQNTEAFF | TGCGCCAGCAGTGAACTATGGACAGGCCCAAACCAGAACACTGAAGCTTTCTTT
few | - | TRBJ1-1 | TRBV19 | CASSRDRIMNTEAFF | TGTGCCAGTAGTCGCGACAGGATCATGAACACTGAAGCTTTCTTT
- | TRBD1 | TRBJ1-6 | TRBV14 | CASSTGLKTPLHF | TGTGCCAGCTCGACAGGGCTCAAGACACCCCTCCACTTT
- | - | TRBJ2-1 | TRBV4-1 | CASSWTRGQYNEQFF | TGCGCCAGCAGTTGGACCAGAGGACAGTACAATGAGCAGTTCTTC
- | - | TRBJ2-3 | TRBV19 | CASSMRGGRDTQYF | TGTGCCAGTAGTATGAGGGGGGGCCGGGATACGCAGTATTTT
few | - | TRBJ1-5 | TRBV7-6 | CASSLWMEHLHF | TGTGCCAGCAGCCTCTGGATGGAGCACCTGCATTTT
many | TRBD2 | TRBJ2-7 | TRBV7-9 | CASSYLGGGYEQYF | TGTGCCAGCAGCTACCTAGGCGGGGGCTACGAGCAGTACTTC
- | - | TRBJ1-4 | TRBV6-6 | CASSYSKGGSNEKLFF | TGTGCCAGCAGTTACTCGAAGGGCGGAAGTAATGAAAAACTGTTTTTT
- | TRBD1 | TRBJ1-2 | TRBV20-1 | CSASPGQGAYYGYTF | TGCAGTGCTAGTCCCGGACAGGGGGCATACTATGGCTACACCTTC
few | TRBD1 | TRBJ2-3 | TRBV6-6 | CASSYWWGQGTDTQYF | TGTGCCAGCAGTTACTGGTGGGGACAGGGAACAGATACGCAGTATTTT
- | - | TRBJ2-7 | TRBV11-2 | CASSLVDTYEQYF | TGTGCCAGCAGCTTAGTGGACACCTACGAGCAGTACTTC
- | TRBD1 | TRBJ1-1 | TRBV6-6 | CASIGTGGITMNTEAFF | TGTGCCAGCATCGGTACAGGGGGAATAACAATGAACACTGAAGCTTTCTTT
once | - | TRBJ2-3 | TRBV4-1 | CASSQDFGIGVVADTQYF | TGCGCCAGCAGCCAAGACTTTGGGATAGGGGTCGTCGCGGATACGCAGTATTTT
many | - | TRBJ2-3 | TRBV7-2 | CASSLGGRYTDTQYF | TGTGCCAGCAGCTTAGGGGGGCGGTACACAGATACGCAGTATTTT
few | TRBD2 | TRBJ2-5 | TRBV4-1 | CASSQDWASGGATETQYF | TGCGCCAGCAGCCAAGATTGGGCTAGCGGGGGGGCCACAGAGACCCAGTACTTC
- | - | TRBJ2-4 | TRBV4-3 | CASSQVPPKPKNIQYF | TGCGCCAGCAGCCAAGTTCCCCCGAAACCCAAAAACATTCAGTACTTC
- | TRBD2 | TRBJ2-3 | TRBV7-6 | CASSLVQLAGTSTDTQYF | TGTGCCAGCAGCTTAGTACAACTAGCGGGGACTAGCACAGATACGCAGTATTTT
- | TRBD1 | TRBJ1-6 | TRBV23-1 | CASSHPGQGAIVDSPLHF | TGCGCCAGCAGTCACCCGGGACAGGGGGCGATAGTAGATTCACCCCTCCACTTT
few | - | TRBJ1-1 | TRBV19 | CASSIDHQRGNTEAFF | TGTGCCAGTAGTATAGATCATCAGAGGGGGAACACTGAAGCTTTCTTT
- | - | TRBJ2-1 | TRBV7-7 | CASSLGGPISNEQFF | TGTGCTAGCAGCTTAGGGGGTCCCATATCCAATGAGCAGTTCTTC
- | - | TRBJ1-2 | TRBV27 | CASSSSQVTNYGYTF | TGTGCCAGCAGTTCGTCACAGGTTACCAACTATGGCTACACCTTC
- | - | TRBJ2-1 | TRBV20-1 | CSARDQRGYEQFF | TGCAGTGCTAGAGATCAGAGGGGCTATGAGCAGTTCTTC
- | - | TRBJ1-1 | TRBV12-3/TRBV12-4 | CASSRGGAATEAFF | TGTGCCAGCAGTAGGGGCGGGGCGGCCACTGAAGCTTTCTTT
many | TRBD2 | TRBJ2-3 | TRBV7-2 | CASSSGGAGTDTQYF | TGTGCCAGCAGCTCCGGGGGGGCGGGCACAGATACGCAGTATTTT